Below, one T cell receptor beta chain is given with its context. What it binds is not known. A read error may produce the germline difference seen at one junction end. From the 5' RACE reads, TCRdb called clonotypes with MiXCR, one entry per CDR3 protein. The repertoire has some 260,000 distinct CDR3 sequences, more than 12% of them found once; the top ten carry 8.8%. The data were obtained in a study of identical twins. Study-wide results and caveats: Researchers reported excess low generation probability among twin-shared out-of-frame alpha sequences.

The CDR3 loop spans 14 amino acids. The germline gives CDR1 SSHAT, CDR2 FNYEAQ (reference sequence). The rearrangement links TRBV7-7 to TRBJ2-1; D unclear. The sample comprised memory (CD45RO+) T cells sorted from blood. The TCR was taken from a woman between 18 and 29 years old in good health. CDR3 amino acids: CASSLSTDAHEQFF. Here the CDR3 DNA reads TGTGCTAGCAGCTTATCCACAGACGCGCATGAGCAGTTCTTC.